These 5 T cell receptor beta chains came from one sample sequenced in a study of graft-versus-host responses after intestinal transplantation. Produced via immunoSEQ multiplex PCR; TCRdb's table is partial and in-frame only. The sample lists tens of thousands of clones; 85% to 95% were seen once. The sample consisted of PBMCs, taken roughly 270 days after intestinal transplant. The receptors were gathered from a human patient who received an intestinal transplant, so some T cells may come from the graft donor.

This chain connects TRBV20-1 to TRBJ2-7, with 7 bases lining up with TRBD2. CDR1 and CDR2 (germline): DFQATT, SNEGSKA (reference sequence). The V segment lost 6 bases and the J segment 5 bases; nucleotides outside the gene matches: 1. This CDR3 region has 10 residues. CDR3 protein: CSAREDEQYF. CDR3 bases: TGCAGTGCCCGGGAGGACGAGCAGTACTTC.

The chain joins TRBV7-6 to TRBJ2-3; 10 bases fit TRBD2. The V gene end was trimmed by 4 bases and the J gene end by 5 bases; junction bases not matched to a gene: 9. The germline V gene has CDR1 SGHVS and CDR2 FNYEAQ. CDR3 length: 16 residues. CDR3 DNA sequence: TGTGCCAGCAGCTCGGACAGCGGGAGGGCCATAGATACGCAGTATTTT. This encodes CASSSDSGRAIDTQYF.

The rearrangement uses TRBV10-2 and TRBJ2-3; 12 positions agree with TRBD2. The V gene end was trimmed by 4 bases and the J gene end by 3 bases; junction bases not matched to a gene: 11. The length of the CDR3 is 18 residues. Germline loops: CDR1 WSHSY, CDR2 SAAADI. CDR3 in DNA: TGCGCCAGCAGTGTGGAGACTAGCGGGAGTTCAGGAACAGATACGCAGTATTTT. It is translated as CASSVETSGSSGTDTQYF.

This clone was found once. The chain is built from TRBV2 and TRBJ2-7, with a tentative D call TRBD1 (6 bases). The germline gives CDR1 SNHLY, CDR2 FYNNEI. The CDR3 spans 13 residues. V dropped 7 bases and J dropped 2 bases, with 12 bases sitting between them. The chain's CDR3 is CASTGTPTYEQYF. For the CDR3, the DNA is TGTGCCAGCACGGGGACACCAACCTACGAGCAGTACTTC.

The V call is TRBV11-2, the J call TRBJ1-2; a weak D match, TRBD1 (6 bases). The germline gives CDR1 SGHAT, CDR2 FQNNGV. With 4 bases removed from V and 4 bases from J, the gap between germline ends came to 19 bases. The CDR3 contains 16 residues. The CDR3 spells CASSSWGRGLVYGYTF. The CDR3 nucleotides are TGTGCCAGCAGCTCCTGGGGTCGGGGGCTAGTCTATGGCTACACCTTC.